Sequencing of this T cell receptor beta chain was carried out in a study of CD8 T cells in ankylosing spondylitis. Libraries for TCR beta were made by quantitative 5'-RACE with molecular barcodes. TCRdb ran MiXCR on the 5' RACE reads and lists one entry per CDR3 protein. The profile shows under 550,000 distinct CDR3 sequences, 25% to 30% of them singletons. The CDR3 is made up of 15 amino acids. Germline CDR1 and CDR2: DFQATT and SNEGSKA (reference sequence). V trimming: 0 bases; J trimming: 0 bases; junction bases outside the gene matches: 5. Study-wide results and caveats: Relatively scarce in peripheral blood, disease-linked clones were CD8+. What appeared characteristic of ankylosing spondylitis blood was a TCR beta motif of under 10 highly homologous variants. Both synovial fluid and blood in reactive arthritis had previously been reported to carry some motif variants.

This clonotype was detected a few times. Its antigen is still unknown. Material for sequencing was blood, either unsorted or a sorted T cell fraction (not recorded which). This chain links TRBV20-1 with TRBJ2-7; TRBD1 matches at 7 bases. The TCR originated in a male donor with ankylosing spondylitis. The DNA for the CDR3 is TGCAGTGCTAGAGATGGGGACAGAGGCTCCTACGAGCAGTACTTC. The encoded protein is CSARDGDRGSYEQYF.